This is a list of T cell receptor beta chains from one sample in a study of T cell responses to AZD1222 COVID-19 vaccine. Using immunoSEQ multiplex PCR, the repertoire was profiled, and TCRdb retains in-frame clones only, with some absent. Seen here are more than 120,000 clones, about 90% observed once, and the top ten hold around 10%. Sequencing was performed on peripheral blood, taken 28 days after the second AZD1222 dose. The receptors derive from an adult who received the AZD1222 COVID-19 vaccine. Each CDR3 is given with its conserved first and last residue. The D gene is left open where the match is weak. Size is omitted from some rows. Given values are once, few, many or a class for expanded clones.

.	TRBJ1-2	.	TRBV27	TGTGCCAGCAGTTCAGGGACACAACCTTACTATGGCTACACCTTC	CASSSGTQPYYGYTF
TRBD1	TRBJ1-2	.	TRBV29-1	TGCAGCGTTGAAGGGACAGGGGGAACCTATGGCTACACCTTC	CSVEGTGGTYGYTF
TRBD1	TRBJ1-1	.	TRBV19	TGTGCCAGTAGGGACCGGGACAGAGAAACTGAAGCTTTCTTT	CASRDRDRETEAFF
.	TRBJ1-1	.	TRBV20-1	TGCAGTGCTAGTCCTACGACGGACACTGAAGCTTTCTTT	CSASPTTDTEAFF
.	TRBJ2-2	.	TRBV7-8	TGTGCCAGCAGCACCGGGACCCGGAACACCGGGGAGCTGTTTTTT	CASSTGTRNTGELFF
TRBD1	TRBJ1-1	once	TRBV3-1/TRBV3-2	TGTGCCAGCAGCCTAAGACAGGGGGCTCGACCAGGCACTGAAGCTTTCTTT	CASSLRQGARPGTEAFF
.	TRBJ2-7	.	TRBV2	TGTGCCAGCAGTCAAGGCCGTCGACAGGACCCCTACGAGCAGTACTTC	CASSQGRRQDPYEQYF
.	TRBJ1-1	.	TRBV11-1	TGTGCCAGCAGCTTAGCCGAAAGCACTGAAGCTTTCTTT	CASSLAESTEAFF
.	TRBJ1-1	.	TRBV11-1	TGTGCCAGCAGTCGACAGGATTTGAACACTGAAGCTTTCTTT	CASSRQDLNTEAFF
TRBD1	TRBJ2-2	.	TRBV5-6	TGTGCCAGCAGCTTGATCCAGGGGGCGTACACCGGGGAGCTGTTTTTT	CASSLIQGAYTGELFF
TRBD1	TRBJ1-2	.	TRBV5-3	TGTGCCAGAAGCTGGACAGGGGGCCCAATCATCTTC	CARSWTGGPIIF
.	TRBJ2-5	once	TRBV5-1	TGCGCCAGCAGCCCGGACAGACAAGAGACCCAGTACTTC	CASSPDRQETQYF
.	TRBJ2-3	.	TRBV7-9	TGTGCCAGCAGCCGCGAGTTGAGTGGCACAGATACGCAGTATTTT	CASSRELSGTDTQYF
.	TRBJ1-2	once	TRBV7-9	TGTGCTACGATGCCCCAGGGAGGATTGCGAGGCTACACCTTC	CATMPQGGLRGYTF
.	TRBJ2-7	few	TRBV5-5	TGTGCCAGCAGCTTGGCCGAAGGACCCTACGAGCAGTACTTC	CASSLAEGPYEQYF
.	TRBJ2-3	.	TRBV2	TGTGCCAGCACTACAGGGCTAGGGACAGATACGCAGTATTTT	CASTTGLGTDTQYF
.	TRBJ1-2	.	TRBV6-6	TGTGCCAGCAGGTCGCCGAATGGCTACACCTTC	CASRSPNGYTF
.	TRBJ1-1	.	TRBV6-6	TGTGCCAGCAGTTACTCCCCCGGGGGGGCTGGCGCTTTCTTT	CASSYSPGGAGAFF
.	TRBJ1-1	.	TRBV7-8	TGTGCCAGCAGCTTAGGAGGGCTTACGAAAGGTCTCCGTTTGGCTGAAGCTTTCTTT	CASSLGGLTKGLRLAEAFF
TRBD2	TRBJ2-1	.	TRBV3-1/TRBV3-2	TGTGCCAGCAGCCAAGTTGTTCGGCTAGCGGGAGGTGAGCAGTTCTTC	CASSQVVRLAGGEQFF
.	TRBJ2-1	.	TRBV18	TGTGCCAGCTCACGGGGGGCGCTTAGGAATGAGCAGTTCTTC	CASSRGALRNEQFF
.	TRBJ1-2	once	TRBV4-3	TGCGCCAGCAGCCCGCAGAGGGGGGGGTGGTCCTGGTCTGGCTACACCTTC	CASSPQRGGWSWSGYTF
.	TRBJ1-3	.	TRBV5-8	TGTGCCAGCAGCTTGGGGACCCTCAGCTCTGGAAACACCATATATTTT	CASSLGTLSSGNTIYF
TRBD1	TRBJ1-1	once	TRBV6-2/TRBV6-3	TGTGCCAGCAGTTACAAGGACAGGGAGGAAGCTTTCTTT	CASSYKDREEAFF
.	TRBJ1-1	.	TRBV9	TGTGCCAGCAGCACCCCCACGCGGGGGGAAGCTTTCTTT	CASSTPTRGEAFF
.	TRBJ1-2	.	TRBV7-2	TGTGCCAGCAGCTTAACGCGGCAGACCTATGGCTACACCTTC	CASSLTRQTYGYTF
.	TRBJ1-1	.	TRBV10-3	TGTGCCACCGCGACAGGAGTGAACACTGAAGCTTTCTTT	CATATGVNTEAFF
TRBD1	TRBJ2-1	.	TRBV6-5	TGTGCCAGCAGTTACGGGAGTGGGACAGGGGAGATTGAGCAGTTCTTC	CASSYGSGTGEIEQFF
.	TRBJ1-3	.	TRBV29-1	TGCAGCGTTGAAGAGCGCAGAAACACCATATATTTT	CSVEERRNTIYF
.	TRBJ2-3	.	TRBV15	TGTGCCACCAGCGTCAGACGGGACTGGGCAGATACGCAGTATTTT	CATSVRRDWADTQYF
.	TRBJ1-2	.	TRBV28	TGTGCCACTGCCACAGGATCCGTCTATGGCTACACCTTC	CATATGSVYGYTF
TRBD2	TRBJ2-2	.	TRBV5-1	TGCGCCAGCAGCTTGCGGGGAGGGGACACCGGGGAGCTGTTTTTT	CASSLRGGDTGELFF
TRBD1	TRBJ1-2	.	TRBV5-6	TGTGCCAGCAGCTTGTACAGGGGGCGCGGCTACACCTTC	CASSLYRGRGYTF
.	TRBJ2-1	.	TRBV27	TGTGCCAGCAGTTTTGGCCCCGAAATTATTCCCTACAATGAGCAGTTCTTC	CASSFGPEIIPYNEQFF
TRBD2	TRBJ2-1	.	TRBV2	TGTGCCAGCAGTGGGAGGGGACTAGCCACCAATGAGCAGTTCTTC	CASSGRGLATNEQFF
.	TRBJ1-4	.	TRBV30	TGTGCCTGGAGTGATATGGGGGAAAAACTGTTTTTT	CAWSDMGEKLFF
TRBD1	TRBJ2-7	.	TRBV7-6	TGTGCCAGCAGCTTGGAGACAGGGGTTCTCTACGAGCAGTACTTC	CASSLETGVLYEQYF
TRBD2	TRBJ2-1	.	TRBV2	TGTGCCAGCAGTCCGGGACTAGCGGGAGTTGATGAGCAGTTCTTC	CASSPGLAGVDEQFF
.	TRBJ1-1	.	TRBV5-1	TGCGCCAGCAGCTTGGCCGGGGGCGCGGGGAACACTGAAGCTTTCTTT	CASSLAGGAGNTEAFF
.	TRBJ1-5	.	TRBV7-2	TGTGCCAGCACCCCCGGGGGGGGAAATCAGCCCCAGCATTTT	CASTPGGGNQPQHF
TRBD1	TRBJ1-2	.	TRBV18	TGTGCCAGCTCACCGTCGGTGGGGACAGCAGATGGCTACACCTTC	CASSPSVGTADGYTF
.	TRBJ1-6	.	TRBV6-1	TGTGCCAATTCCCCGAACCGCAGGGAACCCCTCCACTTT	CANSPNRREPLHF
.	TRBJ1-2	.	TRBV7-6	TGTGCCAGCAGCTTAGCCCGGGGGGAGCATGGCTACACCTTC	CASSLARGEHGYTF
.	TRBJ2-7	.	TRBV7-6	TGTGCCAGCAGCCCTTCCTACGAGCAGTACTTC	CASSPSYEQYF